A single count supports the clone carrying this TCR beta chain. This sample is drawn from a study of OX40 agonist ivuxolimab in advanced cancers. The repertoire was sequenced with immunoSEQ multiplex PCR; TCRdb's copy has only in-frame clones and lacks some. The sample yields about 77,000 clones, about 85% seen once. This CDR3 contains 16 residues. The germline gives CDR1 SGHRS, CDR2 YFSETQ. V was cut by 0 bases and J by 8 bases, with 17 bases left in between. The starting material was CD4+ or CD8+ T cells sorted from blood, obtained in a trial of the OX40 agonist ivuxolimab. The receptor comes from an adult with an advanced solid tumor such as melanoma, head and neck, liver or kidney cancer. This sequence joins TRBV5-1 and TRBJ1-4, with D maybe TRBD1 (6 bases). The CDR3 protein is CASSLANPGVGEKLFF. The DNA of the CDR3 is TGCGCCAGCAGCTTGGCCAACCCAGGGGTGGGAGAAAAACTGTTTTTT.